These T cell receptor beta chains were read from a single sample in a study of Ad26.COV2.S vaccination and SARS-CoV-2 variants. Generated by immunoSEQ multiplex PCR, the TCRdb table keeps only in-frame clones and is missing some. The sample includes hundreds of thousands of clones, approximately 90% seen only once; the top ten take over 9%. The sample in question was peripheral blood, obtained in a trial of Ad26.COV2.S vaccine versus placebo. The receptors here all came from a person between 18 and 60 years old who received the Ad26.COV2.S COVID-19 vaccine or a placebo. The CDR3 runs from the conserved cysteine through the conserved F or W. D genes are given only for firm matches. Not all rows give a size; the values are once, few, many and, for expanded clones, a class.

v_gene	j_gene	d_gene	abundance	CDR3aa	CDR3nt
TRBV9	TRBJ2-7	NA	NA	CASSVAVNSYEQYF	TGTGCCAGCAGCGTGGCGGTAAATTCCTACGAGCAGTACTTC
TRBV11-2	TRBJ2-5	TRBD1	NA	CASSFLYPRDRSFGTQYF	TGTGCCAGCAGCTTCCTATACCCCCGGGACAGGTCGTTTGGGACCCAGTACTTC
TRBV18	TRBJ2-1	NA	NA	CASSPTYVEYNEQFF	TGTGCCAGCTCACCCACCTACGTGGAGTACAATGAGCAGTTCTTC
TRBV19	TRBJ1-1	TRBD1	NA	CASSEDRVRSEAFF	TGTGCCAGTAGTGAGGACAGGGTGAGGTCTGAAGCTTTCTTT
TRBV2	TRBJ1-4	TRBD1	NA	CASSESGTGNEKLFF	TGTGCCAGCAGTGAGTCCGGGACAGGGAATGAAAAACTGTTTTTT
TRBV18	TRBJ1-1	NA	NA	CASSLMRDTEAFF	TGTGCCAGCTCACTCATGAGGGACACTGAAGCTTTCTTT
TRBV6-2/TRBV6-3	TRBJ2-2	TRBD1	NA	CASSSTGPGELFF	TGTGCCAGCAGTTCGACAGGGCCCGGGGAGCTGTTTTTT
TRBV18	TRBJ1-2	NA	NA	CASSPGRFRDGYTF	TGTGCCAGCTCACCAGGCAGATTCCGCGATGGCTACACCTTC
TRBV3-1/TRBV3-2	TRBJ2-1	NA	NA	CASSQAGGEQFF	TGTGCCAGCAGCCAAGCAGGTGGCGAGCAGTTCTTC
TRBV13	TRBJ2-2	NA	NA	CASSLGPNTGELFF	TGTGCCAGCAGCTTAGGACCTAACACCGGGGAGCTGTTTTTT
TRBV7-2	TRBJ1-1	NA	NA	CASSPLWGDTEAFF	TGTGCCAGCAGCCCACTCTGGGGGGACACTGAAGCTTTCTTT
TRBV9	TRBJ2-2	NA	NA	CASSVQNTGELFF	TGTGCCAGCAGCGTTCAGAACACCGGGGAGCTGTTTTTT
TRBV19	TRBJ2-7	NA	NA	CASSTPGEGSYEQYF	TGTGCCAGTAGTACCCCAGGGGAGGGGTCCTACGAGCAGTACTTC
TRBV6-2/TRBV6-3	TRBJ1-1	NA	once	CASSFGGTGVWAFF	TGTGCCAGCAGTTTTGGGGGAACGGGGGTGTGGGCTTTCTTT
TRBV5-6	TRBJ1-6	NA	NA	CASSFSGVGYSPLHF	TGTGCCAGCAGCTTCTCAGGGGTGGGGTATTCACCCCTCCACTTT
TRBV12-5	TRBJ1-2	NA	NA	CASGLDGFYGYTF	TGTGCTAGTGGCCTGGACGGATTCTATGGCTACACCTTC
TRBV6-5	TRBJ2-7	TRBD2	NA	CASRGLGGRINEQYF	TGTGCCAGCAGGGGCCTAGGCGGGAGGATCAACGAGCAGTACTTC
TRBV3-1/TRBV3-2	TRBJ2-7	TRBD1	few	CASSPGSGTAYYEQYF	TGTGCCAGCAGCCCCGGCTCCGGGACAGCCTACTACGAGCAGTACTTC
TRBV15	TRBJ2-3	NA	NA	CATSRDPATDTQYF	TGTGCCACCAGCAGAGATCCCGCGACAGATACGCAGTATTTT
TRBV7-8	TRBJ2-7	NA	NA	CASSLGGSADYEQYF	TGTGCCAGCAGCTTAGGCGGATCTGCGGACTACGAGCAGTACTTC
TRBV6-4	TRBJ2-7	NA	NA	CASIPPDFTYEQYF	TGTGCCAGCATTCCCCCGGACTTTACCTACGAGCAGTACTTC
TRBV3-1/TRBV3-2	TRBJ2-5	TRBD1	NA	CASSPFLTGKETQYF	TGTGCCAGCAGCCCCTTCTTGACAGGGAAAGAGACCCAGTACTTC
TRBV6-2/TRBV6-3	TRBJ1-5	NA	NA	CASSGRSDQPQHF	TGTGCCAGCAGTGGACGCTCCGATCAGCCCCAGCATTTT
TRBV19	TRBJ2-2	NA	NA	CASVGRSNTGELFF	TGTGCCAGTGTGGGGAGATCGAACACCGGGGAGCTGTTTTTT
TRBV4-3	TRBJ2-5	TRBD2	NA	CASSQDSGRGETQYF	TGCGCCAGCAGCCAAGATAGCGGGAGGGGGGAGACCCAGTACTTC
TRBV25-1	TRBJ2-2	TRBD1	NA	CASEGTGEDTGELFF	TGTGCCAGCGAAGGGACAGGGGAGGATACCGGGGAGCTGTTTTTT
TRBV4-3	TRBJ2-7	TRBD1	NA	CASSQGTGRYEQYF	TGCGCCAGCAGCCAAGGGACAGGGCGTTACGAGCAGTACTTC
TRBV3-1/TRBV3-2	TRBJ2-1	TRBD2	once	CASSQVRTSGDEQFF	TGTGCCAGCAGCCAGGTTCGGACTAGCGGGGATGAGCAGTTCTTC
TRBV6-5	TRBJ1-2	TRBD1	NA	CASSYPAGQGYYGYTF	TGTGCCAGCAGTTACCCGGCGGGACAGGGCTACTATGGCTACACCTTC